What follows are 13 T cell receptor beta chains derived from one specimen sequenced in a study of T cell responses to AZD1222 COVID-19 vaccine (dated by TCRdb to the early 2020s). The method was the immunoSEQ multiplex PCR assay. Not all clones reach the TCRdb copy of this immuneACCESS table, which keeps in-frame sequences only. Checked studies attribute under half of the gap to unresolved V genes and leave the rest unexplained. The sample table holds roughly 80,000 clones, of which around 90% were seen once. Of the sample, 11% is held by the ten largest clones. The sample's time point, from its label and the paper: about 28 days (+/-7) after the second vaccine dose. Sample: peripheral blood, taken 28 days after the second AZD1222 dose. These receptors were collected from an adult who received the AZD1222 COVID-19 vaccine.

The chain uses TRBV27 and TRBJ2-3; D may be TRBD2 (5 bases). V was trimmed by 3 bases and J by 5 bases, leaving 12 bases between them. Germline-derived CDR1 and CDR2 are MNHEY and SMNVEV (reference sequence). The CDR3 loop spans 14 amino acids. Written as DNA, the CDR3 is TGTGCCAGCAGTTTGAAGCTAGCCGGAGATACGCAGTATTTT. Its translation is CASSLKLAGDTQYF.

This sequence joins TRBV4-3 and TRBJ2-1; D possibly corresponds to TRBD1 (5 bases). Germline CDR1 LGHNA, CDR2 YSLEER. The CDR3 runs 13 residues. The V end lost 3 bases, the J end lost 12 bases, and 15 bases lay between the germline ends. The CDR3 sequence is CASSQDWGIGQFF. CDR3 DNA sequence: TGCGCCAGCAGCCAGGATTGGGGCATCGGGCAGTTCTTC.

Only one count was recorded for this clone. The chain has TRBV6-1 and TRBJ2-1; D is possibly TRBD1 (5 bases). Between the trimmed V and J ends, which lost 4 bases and 0 bases, there was a span of 13 bases. The CDR3 sequence is 16 residues long. Germline V gene lookup returns CDR1 MNHNS and CDR2 SASEGT. CDR3 loop: CASSGIDSFSYNEQFF. The CDR3 nucleotides are TGTGCCAGCAGTGGTATAGACAGTTTCTCCTACAATGAGCAGTTCTTC.

The J gene is TRBJ1-2, the V gene TRBV2; 8 bases match TRBD1. Trimming took 3 bases from V and 6 from J; bases not matched to a gene: 9. This CDR3 is 15 amino acids long. The germline V gene encodes CDR1 SNHLY and CDR2 FYNNEI. CDR3 loop: CASSERTGSSDGYTF. CDR3 bases: TGTGCCAGCAGTGAGCGGACAGGGAGCTCGGATGGCTACACCTTC.

The chain couples TRBV10-2 to TRBJ2-5; D assignment may be TRBD1 or TRBD2 (6 bases each). The CDR3 is made up of 13 amino acids. Germline CDR1 is WSHSY and CDR2 is SAAADI. V was cut by 5 bases and J by 9 bases, with 16 bases left in between. CDR3 sequence: CASSFDGGQSQYF. The CDR3 nucleotides read TGCGCCAGCAGTTTTGACGGGGGCCAATCCCAGTACTTC.

The V and J genes are TRBV28 and TRBJ1-5, with a weak D call TRBD1 (5 bases). Germline loops: CDR1 MDHEN, CDR2 SYDVKM. Trimming removed 4 bases at V and 8 bases at J, with 15 bases between. This CDR3 has 14 amino acids. The CDR3 loop reads CASSSAREQKPQHF. The CDR3 bases are TGTGCCAGCAGTTCAGCCAGGGAGCAGAAGCCCCAGCATTTT.

The chain carries TRBV6-4 and TRBJ2-2, with TRBD1 matching over 7 bases. Germline loops: CDR1 MRHNA, CDR2 SNTAGT. The CDR3 runs to 13 residues. V shed 6 bases, J shed 7 bases, and the junction held 5 bases outside the gene matches. The CDR3 protein is CASSATGVGELFF. DNA for the CDR3: TGTGCCAGCAGCGCAACAGGGGTCGGGGAGCTGTTTTTT.

V gene TRBV14 combines with J gene TRBJ1-4, with D uncertain. V lost 1 base and J 11 bases, leaving 8 bases between the germline ends. Per germline, CDR1 SGHDN and CDR2 FVKESK. The CDR3 is 12 residues long. The CDR3: CASSQAGRKLFF. The CDR3 nucleotides read TGTGCCAGCAGCCAAGCGGGGAGGAAACTGTTTTTT.

The rearrangement uses TRBV6-5 and TRBJ1-2, with 7 bases fitting TRBD1. Germline V gene data show CDR1 as MNHEY and CDR2 as SVGAGI. The CDR3 runs to 15 residues. The V gene end was trimmed by 4 bases and the J gene end by 5 bases; junction bases not matched to a gene: 10. The CDR3 loop is CASSWSQTGTYGYTF. The DNA for the CDR3 is TGTGCCAGCAGTTGGTCACAGACAGGGACTTATGGCTACACCTTC.

The rearrangement joins TRBV7-3 to TRBJ2-1; D is undetermined. This CDR3 comprises 14 residues. V was shortened by 4 bases and J by 4 bases, with 11 bases between the two germline ends. Looked up from germline, CDR1 is SGHTA and CDR2 is FQGTGA. CDR3 in amino acids: CASSSFGLYNEQFF. The CDR3 DNA is TGTGCCAGCAGCTCCTTTGGCCTTTACAATGAGCAGTTCTTC.

The chain carries TRBV5-4 and TRBJ2-6; TRBD1 agrees at 7 bases. With 4 bases clipped from V and 4 bases from J, the junction kept 14 bases outside the gene matches. This CDR3 is 18 amino acids long. CDR1 SGHNT and CDR2 YYREEE come from the germline V gene (reference sequence). The CDR3: CASSGPGQSTPGANVLTF. The CDR3 DNA reads as TGTGCCAGCAGCGGCCCGGGACAGAGTACTCCCGGGGCCAACGTCCTGACTTTC.

The V gene is TRBV7-2, the J gene TRBJ2-2, with D possibly TRBD1 on 6 matching bases. CDR3 length equals 14 residues. Trimming cost V 5 bases and J 7 bases, with 14 bases left between them. Germline values: CDR1 SGHTA, CDR2 FQGNSA. In nucleotides, the CDR3 is TGTGCCAGCAGCCCCGGGACACACAACGGGGAGCTGTTTTTT. This encodes CASSPGTHNGELFF.

The chain recombines TRBV3-1 (or the pseudogene TRBV3-2) with TRBJ2-1; tentatively, D is TRBD2 (6 bases). V was shortened by 5 bases and J by 5 bases, with 16 bases between the two germline ends. This CDR3 has 15 amino acids. Germline assignment: CDR1 LGHDT and CDR2 YNNKEL (reference sequence). The CDR3 loop reads CASSDLAGRHNEQFF. The CDR3 coding sequence is TGTGCCAGCAGCGATCTGGCGGGGCGCCACAATGAGCAGTTCTTC.